These 25 T cell receptor beta chains were sequenced from one sample in a study of blood T cells in healthy people across ages. For the second PCR, which ran for 7 to 11 cycles, a sample-barcoded 5' primer and a J-beta primer mix were used. Each CDR3 protein gets one entry after TCRdb re-called the 5' RACE reads with MiXCR. The table has 380,000 or so distinct CDR3 sequences, approximately 51% seen once. The sample comprised blood. These receptors were taken from a man in his fifties or sixties in good health.

The rearrangement joins TRBV20-1 to TRBJ2-3; 10 nucleotides line up with TRBD2. CDR3 length: 13 amino acids. The germline V gene has CDR1 DFQATT and CDR2 SNEGSKA (reference sequence). The V gene end was trimmed by 6 bases and the J gene end by 6 bases; junction bases not matched to a gene: 6. Written as DNA, the CDR3 is TGCAGTGCCGGAGCGGGAGGGCCCGATACGCAGTATTTT. As protein: CSAGAGGPDTQYF.

This chain joins TRBV7-2 and TRBJ2-1; 10 bases are a match to TRBD2. V shed 7 bases, J shed 5 bases, and the junction held 5 bases outside the gene matches. The CDR3 covers 14 residues. CDR1 and CDR2 (germline): SGHTA, FQGNSA. CDR3 region: CASIKLAGDNEQFF. CDR3 bases: TGTGCCAGCATCAAGCTAGCGGGAGACAATGAGCAGTTCTTC.

The V gene is TRBV7-2, the J gene TRBJ2-6; D uncertain. Germline loops: CDR1 SGHTA, CDR2 FQGNSA. The length of the CDR3 is 14 residues. Trimming took off 4 bases at V and 3 bases at J, with 7 bases between the two ends. The chain's CDR3 is CASSSDHGANVLTF. DNA for the CDR3: TGTGCCAGCAGCTCAGACCATGGGGCCAACGTCCTGACTTTC.

This chain links TRBV12-3 or TRBV12-4 with TRBJ2-3; 8 positions agree with TRBD2. This CDR3 is 14 amino acids long. V was clipped by 6 bases and J by 9 bases; unmatched bases: 11. Written as DNA, the CDR3 is TGTGCCAGCAGCCCAGTCGGGGGGGCAGTAACGCAGTATTTT. This gives the protein CASSPVGGAVTQYF.

This chain connects TRBV3-1 to TRBJ2-5; possibly TRBD2 for D (6 bases). The CDR3 has 16 residues. Trimming shortened V by 0 bases and J by 3 bases, and 14 bases separated the two germline ends. Germline values: CDR1 LGHDT, CDR2 YNNKEL (reference sequence). The CDR3 nucleotides read TGTGCCAGCAGCCAAGACGGGGACTCGAGGAAAGAGACCCAGTACTTC. It encodes CASSQDGDSRKETQYF.

This chain connects TRBV6-6 to TRBJ2-5, with D possibly called TRBD1 or TRBD2 (6 bases each). V was shortened by 5 bases and J by 2 bases, with 15 bases between the two germline ends. Germline lookup yields CDR1 MNHNY and CDR2 SVGAGI (reference sequence). CDR3 length: 15 amino acids. In DNA, the CDR3 is TGTGCCAGCAGTCATGGCGGGACACCACAAGAGACCCAGTACTTC. Protein: CASSHGGTPQETQYF.

The rearrangement joins TRBV7-2 to TRBJ2-5; TRBD2 matches 7 bases. Per germline, CDR1 SGHTA and CDR2 FQGNSA. V was clipped by 1 base and J by 1 base; unmatched bases: 12. CDR3 length: 18 amino acids. CDR3 coding DNA: TGTGCCAGCAGCTTAGGGGCCCCTGGTGTAGCGGGCCAAGAGACCCAGTACTTC. Encoded protein: CASSLGAPGVAGQETQYF.

In this sample, this clonotype turned up once. The rearrangement uses TRBV5-4 and TRBJ2-5, with D unclear. The V gene lost 2 bases and the J gene lost 9 bases, with 20 bases spanning the gap. Germline V gene data show CDR1 as SGHNT and CDR2 as YYREEE (reference sequence). CDR3 length: 15 amino acids. The CDR3 DNA sequence: TGTGCCAGCAGCTTTGGAAGTCGTGCCCCTAGGGCCCAGTACTTC. It translates to CASSFGSRAPRAQYF.

The CDR3 region is CASSVGTQETQYF. Written as DNA, the CDR3 is TGTGCCAGCAGCGTCGGGACCCAAGAGACCCAGTACTTC. This sequence joins TRBV7-2 and TRBJ2-5; D is perhaps TRBD1 or TRBD2 (5 bases each). Germline-derived CDR1 and CDR2 are SGHTA and FQGNSA. The CDR3 totals 13 residues. The germline V and J ends were trimmed by 5 bases and 1 base, with 8 bases remaining between them.

Ten or more counts support this clonotype. V is TRBV29-1 and J is TRBJ2-7; no definite D call. The length of the CDR3 is 10 residues. V shed 6 bases and J shed 4 bases, with 7 bases lying between them. From germline, CDR1 is SQVTM and CDR2 ANQGSEA. CDR3 amino acids: CSVFHYEQYF. CDR3 coding DNA: TGCAGCGTGTTCCATTACGAGCAGTACTTC.

This clonotype was seen a handful of times. The chain combines TRBV15 with TRBJ2-7; maybe TRBD2 (6 bases). Germline lookup yields CDR1 LNHNV and CDR2 YYDKDF (reference sequence). The V end lost 5 bases, the J end lost 4 bases, and 21 bases lay between the germline ends. The CDR3 loop spans 16 amino acids. The CDR3 region has the DNA TGTGCCACCAGCGCCGCCCCGGGACTCTACTCTTACGAGCAGTACTTC. Protein sequence: CATSAAPGLYSYEQYF.

A few counts support this clonotype. V and J are TRBV4-3 and TRBJ1-1; 8 nucleotides agree with TRBD1. The ends lost 2 bases at V and 1 base at J; junction bases unmatched: 3. CDR1 and CDR2 from the germline V gene are LGHNA and YSLEER. This CDR3 is 15 amino acids long. CDR3 region: CASSQTGGGNTEAFF. CDR3 nucleotide sequence: TGCGCCAGCAGCCAAACAGGGGGTGGGAACACTGAAGCTTTCTTT.

The chain carries TRBV12-3 or TRBV12-4 and TRBJ2-3, with D tentatively TRBD1 (5 bases). There are 18 residues in the CDR3. V dropped 5 bases and J dropped 4 bases, with 25 bases sitting between them. The CDR3 here is CASSPAPGLAGPPDTQYF. The CDR3 coding sequence is TGTGCCAGCAGTCCCGCCCCAGGGCTCGCAGGGCCCCCAGATACGCAGTATTTT.

The chain recombines TRBV14 with TRBJ2-3; D might be TRBD1 (5 bases). Germline CDR1 SGHDN, CDR2 FVKESK. V lost 3 bases, J lost 2 bases, and 12 bases lay in between. The CDR3 sequence is 15 residues long. The CDR3 region is CASSQTVVTTDTQYF. In nucleotides, the CDR3 is TGTGCCAGCAGCCAGACAGTCGTGACCACAGATACGCAGTATTTT.

This rearrangement joins TRBV29-1 to TRBJ2-7; 9 nucleotides align to TRBD1. Germline CDR1 SQVTM, CDR2 ANQGSEA. The CDR3 runs to 13 residues. V was pared by 7 bases and J by 2 bases, with 6 bases of the junction left unmatched. The CDR3 DNA follows: TGCAGCGCCCGGACAGGGGAGACCTACGAGCAGTACTTC. This encodes CSARTGETYEQYF.

This clonotype was counted ten times or more. The rearrangement links TRBV11-1 to TRBJ2-6; 10 bases align to TRBD1. The CDR3 has 17 amino acids. The J segment lost 0 bases and the V segment lost 2 bases, leaving 1 base of the junction unmatched. The germline CDR1 and CDR2 sequences are SGHAT and FQDESV (reference sequence). CDR3 DNA sequence: TGTGCCAGCAGCTTACGGACAGGGGGCTCTGGGGCCAACGTCCTGACTTTC. Protein sequence: CASSLRTGGSGANVLTF.

There are a few counts of this clonotype. The CDR3 nucleotides are TGCAGCGTCGCCGAGGGCAACTACGAGCAGTACTTC. It is translated as CSVAEGNYEQYF. The chain links TRBV29-1 to TRBJ2-7; D may be TRBD2 (5 bases). CDR3 length: 12 amino acids. Germline CDR1 reads SQVTM; CDR2 reads ANQGSEA. V was shortened by 6 bases and J by 3 bases, with 12 bases between the two germline ends.

Here the CDR3 reads CASSWDRDFNYGYTF. CDR3 DNA: TGTGCCAGCAGCTGGGACAGGGACTTTAACTATGGCTACACCTTC. The chain employs TRBV7-9 and TRBJ1-2; TRBD1 matches 9 bases. The V gene end was trimmed by 4 bases and the J gene end by 1 base; junction bases not matched to a gene: 4. From germline, CDR1 is SEHNR and CDR2 FQNEAQ (reference sequence). This CDR3 region has 15 residues.

A note on this clonotype: One end of the junction is discordant with germline, which a read error may explain. CDR3 in amino acids: CASSLTGRPNTGAFF. The CDR3 bases are TGTGCCAGCAGCTTGACCGGCCGTCCTAACACTGGAGCTTTCTTT. The chain employs TRBV5-6 and TRBJ1-1; no definite D call. Germline assignment: CDR1 SGHDT and CDR2 YYEEEE. The CDR3 runs to 15 residues.

This clonotype was detected a few times. The chain couples TRBV11-3 to TRBJ2-2; D is possibly TRBD2 (5 bases). CDR1 and CDR2 (germline): SGHNT, YENEEA. This CDR3 is 12 amino acids long. V was clipped by 5 bases and J by 6 bases, with 7 bases between them. For the CDR3, the DNA is TGTGCCAGCAGCCGGAGGTCCGGGGAGCTGTTTTTT. It is translated as CASSRRSGELFF.

The V call is TRBV28, the J call TRBJ2-2, with TRBD1 matching 9 bases. The CDR3 spans 18 residues. Per germline, CDR1 MDHEN and CDR2 SYDVKM. The trim removed 8 bases at V and 6 bases at J, leaving 19 bases unmatched. The CDR3 reads CASDQDRGLAGLAGELFF. The CDR3 bases are TGTGCCAGCGACCAGGACAGGGGTCTGGCGGGATTAGCCGGGGAGCTGTTTTTT.

Regarding this clonotype: A much larger clone differs from this one at a single base, so this may be a read error. V and J are TRBV30 and TRBJ2-3; TRBD2 might be the D (5 bases). There are 15 residues in the CDR3. In germline, CDR1 is GTSNPN, CDR2 SVGIG (reference sequence). V was trimmed by 0 bases and J by 2 bases, leaving 12 bases between them. Written as DNA, the CDR3 is TGTGCCTGGAGTGTACCGGGGTATGACACAGATACGCAGTATTTT. Amino acids: CAWSVPGYDTDTQYF. Filled out from reference TRBV30 and TRBJ2-3, the complete variable domain reads SQTIHQWPATLVQPVGSPLSLECTVEGTSNPNLYWYRQAAGRGLQLLFYSVGIGQISSEVPQNLSASRPQDRQFILSSKKLLLSDSGFYLCAWSVPGYDTDTQYFGPGTRLTVL.

The chain is built from TRBV7-9 and TRBJ2-5, with D hard to call. From germline, CDR1 is SEHNR and CDR2 FQNEAQ (reference sequence). V was cut by 5 bases and J by 4 bases, with 11 bases left in between. The CDR3 length is 13 residues. CDR3: CASSPNMRETQYF. Here the CDR3 DNA reads TGTGCCAGCAGCCCGAACATGAGAGAGACCCAGTACTTC.

The chain employs TRBV5-1 and TRBJ2-3, with D tentatively TRBD1 or TRBD2 (5 bases each). This CDR3 comprises 16 residues. Germline CDR1 is SGHRS and CDR2 is YFSETQ. V was clipped by 6 bases and J by 1 base, with 18 bases between them. The CDR3 DNA reads TGCGCCAGCACCATCTCCGGGGACCCTCGCACAGATACGCAGTATTTT. It encodes CASTISGDPRTDTQYF.

The J gene is TRBJ2-4, the V gene TRBV27; TRBD2 matches at 8 bases. The DNA end lines up better with TRBJ2-7; the J call may be wrong. Germline V gene lookup returns CDR1 MNHEY and CDR2 SMNVEV (reference sequence). The CDR3 extends over 14 amino acids. CDR3 sequence: CASSFIAGTHEQYF. For the CDR3, the DNA is TGTGCCAGCAGTTTCATAGCGGGAACCCACGAGCAGTACTTC.